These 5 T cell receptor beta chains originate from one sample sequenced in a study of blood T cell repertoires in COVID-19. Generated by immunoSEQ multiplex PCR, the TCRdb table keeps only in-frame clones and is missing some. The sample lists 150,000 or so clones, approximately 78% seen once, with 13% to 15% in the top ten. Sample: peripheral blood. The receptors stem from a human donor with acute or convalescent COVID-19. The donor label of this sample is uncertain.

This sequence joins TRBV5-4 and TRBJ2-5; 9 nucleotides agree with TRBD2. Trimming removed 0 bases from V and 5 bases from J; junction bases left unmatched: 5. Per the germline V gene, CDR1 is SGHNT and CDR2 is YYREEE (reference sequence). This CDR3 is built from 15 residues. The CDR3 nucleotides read TGTGCCAGCAGCTTGGACGCGGGGGGGCGGGAGACCCAGTACTTC. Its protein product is CASSLDAGGRETQYF.

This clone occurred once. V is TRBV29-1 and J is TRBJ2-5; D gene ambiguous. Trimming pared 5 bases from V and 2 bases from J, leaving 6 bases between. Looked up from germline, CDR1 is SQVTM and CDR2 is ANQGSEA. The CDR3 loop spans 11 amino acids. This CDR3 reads CSVNWQETQYF. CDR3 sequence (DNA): TGCAGCGTTAACTGGCAAGAGACCCAGTACTTC. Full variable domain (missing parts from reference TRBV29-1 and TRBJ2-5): SAVISQKPSRDICQRGTSLTIQCQVDSQVTMMFWYRQQPGQSLTLIATANQGSEATYESGFVIDKFPISRPNLTFSTLTVSNMSPEDSSIYLCSVNWQETQYFGPGTRLLVL.

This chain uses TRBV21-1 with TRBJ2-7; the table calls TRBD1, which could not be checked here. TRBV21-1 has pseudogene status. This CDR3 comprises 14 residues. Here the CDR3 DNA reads TGTGCCAGCAGCACGAGCAGGGGGGCCTACGAGCAGTACTTC. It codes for CASSTSRGAYEQYF.

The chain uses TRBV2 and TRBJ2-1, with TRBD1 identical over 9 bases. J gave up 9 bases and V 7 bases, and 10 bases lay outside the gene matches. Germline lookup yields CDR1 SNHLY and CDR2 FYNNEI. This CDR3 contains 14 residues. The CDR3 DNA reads TGTGCCAGCACCCTTACAGGGGGCAGGGGTGAGCAGTTCTTC. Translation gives CASTLTGGRGEQFF.

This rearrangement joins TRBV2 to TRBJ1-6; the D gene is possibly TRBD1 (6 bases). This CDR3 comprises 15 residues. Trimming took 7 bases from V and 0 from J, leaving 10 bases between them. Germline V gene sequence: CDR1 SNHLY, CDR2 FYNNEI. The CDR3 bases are TGTGCCAGCAAGGACAGCAGCTCCTATAATTCACCCCTCCACTTT. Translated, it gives CASKDSSSYNSPLHF.